The 22 T cell receptor beta chains presented below share a single source sample, sequenced in a study of a mutant IDH1 vaccine in newly diagnosed glioma. Documented time point: baseline, week 1 (first vaccination visit). Specified treatment: pre-vaccination baseline after standard-of-care therapy. Clones were read by immunoSEQ multiplex PCR, and TCRdb kept only the in-frame ones, dropping some. The repertoire holds more than 80,000 clones, 83% seen once, with around 7% in the top ten. Sample: PBMCs, taken from a glioma patient treated with radiotherapy, temozolomide or both. The receptor source for this set is a woman aged 45-65 years with glioma.

This clone was seen only once. The DNA for the CDR3 is TGTGCCAGCAGCTCAAAGACAGATACGCAGTATTTT. It translates to CASSSKTDTQYF. The chain joins TRBV5-8 to TRBJ2-3; D is uncertain. CDR1 and CDR2 (germline): SGHTS, YDEGEE. Trimming cost V 3 bases and J 3 bases, with 5 bases left between them. The CDR3 consists of 12 residues.

This clone turned up a few times. The chain couples TRBV12-5 to TRBJ1-6; a possible D gene is TRBD1 (5 bases). Trimming took 8 bases from V and 5 from J, leaving 13 bases between them. Germline V gene lookup returns CDR1 LGHNT and CDR2 FRNRAP. The CDR3 consists of 14 residues. CDR3 protein: CASWQGGNNSPLHF. In DNA form, the CDR3 reads TGTGCTAGTTGGCAGGGAGGAAATAATTCACCCCTCCACTTT.

The chain recombines TRBV4-3 with TRBJ1-1; D gene uncertain. The germline CDR1 and CDR2 sequences are LGHNA and YSLEER. CDR3 length: 13 residues. The germline V and J ends were trimmed by 5 bases and 1 base, with 8 bases remaining between them. The DNA of the CDR3 is TGCGCCAGCAGCTATCGGCCGAACACTGAAGCTTTCTTT. Its translation: CASSYRPNTEAFF.

The CDR3 DNA is TGTGCCTGGAGTGTTGGACTAGCGGGGGAAGAGACCCAGTACTTC. This translates into CAWSVGLAGEETQYF. V and J are TRBV30 and TRBJ2-5, with 13 bases that match TRBD2. Germline assignment: CDR1 GTSNPN and CDR2 SVGIG (reference sequence). The junction had 1 base not matched to a gene; V was cut back by 0 bases and J by 3 bases. The CDR3 covers 15 residues.

This chain uses TRBV7-8 with TRBJ2-3, with D perhaps TRBD2 (5 bases). The CDR3 covers 13 residues. V was shortened by 5 bases and J by 5 bases, with 11 bases between the two germline ends. Looked up from germline, CDR1 is SGHVS and CDR2 is FQNEAQ. DNA of the CDR3: TGTGCCAGCAGCCGGCCCCGGGAAGATACGCAGTATTTT. It codes for CASSRPREDTQYF.

The rearrangement joins TRBV2 to TRBJ1-5; D is undetermined. The CDR3 loop spans 16 amino acids. V gave up 4 bases and J gave up 0 bases, with 13 bases separating them. Germline assignment: CDR1 SNHLY and CDR2 FYNNEI. The CDR3 DNA reads TGTGCCAGCAGTGTAGAACGTCTCAATAGCAATCAGCCCCAGCATTTT. The encoded protein is CASSVERLNSNQPQHF.

The rearrangement uses TRBV6-5 and TRBJ2-7; perhaps D is TRBD1 or TRBD2 (5 bases each). The CDR3 is made up of 14 amino acids. Per germline, CDR1 MNHEY and CDR2 SVGAGI. Trimming left V 3 bases short and J 7 bases short, with 16 bases between. CDR3 in amino acids: CASSYRARGGEQYF. CDR3 sequence (DNA): TGTGCCAGCAGTTATCGGGCTCGGGGCGGAGAGCAGTACTTC.

This clone has more than one count but fewer than ten. This rearrangement joins TRBV19 to TRBJ1-6, with a weak D call TRBD1 (5 bases). Trimming removed 5 bases from V and 9 bases from J, with 14 bases in between. Germline lookup yields CDR1 LNHDA and CDR2 SQIVND (reference sequence). This CDR3 comprises 14 residues. The CDR3 nucleotides are TGTGCCAGTAGTTGGGGGTTGGGGGGTTCACCCCTCCACTTT. Protein product: CASSWGLGGSPLHF.

The chain combines TRBV12-5 with TRBJ1-5; D is unclear. The CDR3 extends over 13 amino acids. Germline V lookup: CDR1 LGHNT, CDR2 FRNRAP. Trimming left V 1 base short and J 9 bases short, with 10 bases between. Here the CDR3 DNA reads TGTGCTAGTGGTTTGGAGGGAGTAGGGCCCCAGCATTTT. It encodes CASGLEGVGPQHF.

This sequence joins TRBV30 and TRBJ2-7; 7 bases align to TRBD1. Germline assignment: CDR1 GTSNPN and CDR2 SVGIG (reference sequence). With 0 bases clipped from V and 6 bases from J, the junction kept 11 bases outside the gene matches. The CDR3 covers 15 residues. CDR3 sequence reads: CAWSVPQQGMVEQYF. CDR3 bases: TGTGCCTGGAGTGTACCACAACAGGGGATGGTCGAGCAGTACTTC.

Comments on this clone: Germline and junction disagree at one end, which may indicate a read error. The chain couples TRBV7-7 to TRBJ2-5; no definite D call. The germline CDR1 and CDR2 sequences are SSHAT and FNYEAQ (reference sequence). The CDR3 runs to 13 residues. The CDR3: CASSLGHQETQYF. The CDR3 region has the DNA TGTGCTAGCAGCCTAGGGCATCAAGAGACCCAGTACTTC.

This clone was observed a single time. In DNA form, the CDR3 reads TGTGCCAGCAGCTCAGCCCTCCAATTGACCCAGTACTTC. This translates into CASSSALQLTQYF. The genes are TRBV5-6 and TRBJ2-5; D unclear. Per germline, CDR1 SGHDT and CDR2 YYEEEE. The CDR3 is 13 residues long. The germline V and J ends were trimmed by 3 bases and 7 bases, with 13 bases remaining between them.

The chain recombines TRBV2 with TRBJ2-5; perhaps D is TRBD1 or TRBD2 (5 bases each). CDR3 length: 12 residues. CDR1 is SNHLY, CDR2 FYNNEI, per germline. Deletions cut 6 bases from V and 1 base from J, with 6 bases between. The CDR3 DNA reads TGTGCCAGCAGGGGGACCCAAGAGACCCAGTACTTC. Protein: CASRGTQETQYF.

Regarding this clone: As the CDR3 is not closed by the conserved phenylalanine or tryptophan, this likely results from a read error. The chain carries TRBV7-9 and TRBJ1-1; D possibly corresponds to TRBD1 (6 bases). The germline V gene encodes CDR1 SEHNR and CDR2 FQNEAQ (reference sequence). Trimming stripped 2 bases from V and 5 bases from J, with 27 bases between. The CDR3 contains 19 residues. The CDR3 spells CASSLYGGARRGGATEAFL. The CDR3 nucleotides are TGTGCCAGCAGCTTATATGGGGGCGCCCGGAGGGGGGGTGCGACTGAAGCTTTCCTT.

A remark on this clone: The sample contains more than one DNA sequence encoding this CDR3. V and J are TRBV9 and TRBJ1-1; D remains ambiguous. This CDR3 comprises 13 residues. Trimming stripped 0 bases from V and 3 bases from J, with 6 bases between. In germline, CDR1 is SGDLS, CDR2 YYNGEE. The CDR3 region has the DNA TGTGCCAGCAGCGTAGGACCAGACACTGAAGCTTTCTTT. Translated, it gives CASSVGPDTEAFF.

A few counts support this clone. The genes are TRBV5-8 and TRBJ1-1; D may be TRBD1 (6 bases). Between the trimmed V and J ends, which lost 2 bases and 7 bases, there was a span of 18 bases. The CDR3 spans 15 residues. Looked up from germline, CDR1 is SGHTS and CDR2 is YDEGEE. CDR3 residues: CASSFPTGIQGEAFF. DNA for the CDR3: TGTGCCAGCAGCTTCCCGACAGGCATCCAAGGTGAAGCTTTCTTT.

This chain joins TRBV29-1 and TRBJ2-3; maybe TRBD2 (5 bases). CDR3 size: 16 residues. V was clipped by 0 bases and J by 3 bases, with 16 bases between them. Looked up from germline, CDR1 is SQVTM and CDR2 is ANQGSEA. CDR3 in DNA: TGCAGCGTTGAAGACTCGGGGTCAAGGAGAACAGATACGCAGTATTTT. Translation gives CSVEDSGSRRTDTQYF.

CDR3 DNA: TGTGCCAGCAGTTCTACCCGGGCCCCGTTTGCCGGATCTGGGGCCAACGTCCTGACTTTC. Protein sequence: CASSSTRAPFAGSGANVLTF. V gene TRBV28 combines with J gene TRBJ2-6; D remains unclear. The V and J ends lost 4 bases and 1 base respectively, with 23 bases between them. The CDR3 totals 20 residues. Germline V lookup: CDR1 MDHEN, CDR2 SYDVKM.

This rearrangement joins TRBV4-1 to TRBJ2-3; D gene ambiguous. The CDR3 loop spans 15 amino acids. V lost 0 bases to trimming and J lost 8 bases, with 15 bases between them. Germline values: CDR1 MGHRA, CDR2 YSYEKL. The CDR3 DNA reads TGCGCCAGCAGCCAAGATCCGATAACTACGGGTACGCAGTATTTT. As protein: CASSQDPITTGTQYF.

This clone showed up just a few times. The CDR3 spells CASSIQGASTNEKLFF. The CDR3 nucleotides are TGTGCCAGCAGCATACAGGGGGCTTCCACTAATGAAAAACTGTTTTTT. The chain uses TRBV9 and TRBJ1-4; 9 bases line up with TRBD1. This CDR3 is built from 16 residues. Germline values: CDR1 SGDLS, CDR2 YYNGEE. Germline trimming cut 4 bases from V and 2 bases from J; bases unmatched to any gene: 6.

V is TRBV5-1 and J is TRBJ1-4; 9 positions agree with TRBD1. The CDR3 is 16 residues long. The ends lost 5 bases at V and 8 bases at J; junction bases unmatched: 13. CDR1 SGHRS and CDR2 YFSETQ come from the germline V gene. The CDR3: CASRITPGQGGEKLFF. The CDR3, as DNA: TGCGCCAGCAGGATCACCCCGGGACAGGGTGGAGAAAAACTGTTTTTT.

This sequence joins TRBV30 and TRBJ2-7; TRBD1 agrees at 11 bases. Looked up from germline, CDR1 is GTSNPN and CDR2 is SVGIG (reference sequence). V dropped 2 bases and J dropped 5; count of bases not matched to a gene: 5. The CDR3 totals 14 residues. The CDR3: CAWSLGQGVNEQYF. CDR3 in DNA: TGTGCCTGGAGTTTGGGACAGGGGGTCAACGAGCAGTACTTC.